This TCR beta chain originates from a study of T cell responses to AZD1222 COVID-19 vaccine. General study points: Reportedly, nearly half the spike-specific TCRs target unmutated variant regions. When two AZD1222 doses had been given, Spike-specific TCR breadth and depth rose. Only 5 or 6 people who got AZD1222 tested seropositive at baseline. There were vaccine-associated CD4 TCRs across spike, dominant at 160-218 and 743-854.

Clones were sequenced by immunoSEQ multiplex PCR, and TCRdb holds only the in-frame ones, with some missing. The repertoire holds about 140,000 clones, with about 89% as singletons. Of note for this clone: Its specificity is not known.

Deletions cut 4 bases from V and 2 bases from J, with 18 bases between. The CDR3 covers 16 residues. Germline values: CDR1 SGHVS, CDR2 FNYEAQ. Specimen: peripheral blood, collected 28 days after the second dose of the MenACWY control vaccine. The receptor was derived from an adult who received the MenACWY meningococcal vaccine as a control. The chain carries TRBV7-6 and TRBJ2-7, with D possibly matching TRBD1 (6 bases). For the CDR3, the DNA is TGTGCCAGCAGCTCTGGTATCACAGGGAACCCCTACGAGCAGTACTTC. This gives the protein CASSSGITGNPYEQYF.